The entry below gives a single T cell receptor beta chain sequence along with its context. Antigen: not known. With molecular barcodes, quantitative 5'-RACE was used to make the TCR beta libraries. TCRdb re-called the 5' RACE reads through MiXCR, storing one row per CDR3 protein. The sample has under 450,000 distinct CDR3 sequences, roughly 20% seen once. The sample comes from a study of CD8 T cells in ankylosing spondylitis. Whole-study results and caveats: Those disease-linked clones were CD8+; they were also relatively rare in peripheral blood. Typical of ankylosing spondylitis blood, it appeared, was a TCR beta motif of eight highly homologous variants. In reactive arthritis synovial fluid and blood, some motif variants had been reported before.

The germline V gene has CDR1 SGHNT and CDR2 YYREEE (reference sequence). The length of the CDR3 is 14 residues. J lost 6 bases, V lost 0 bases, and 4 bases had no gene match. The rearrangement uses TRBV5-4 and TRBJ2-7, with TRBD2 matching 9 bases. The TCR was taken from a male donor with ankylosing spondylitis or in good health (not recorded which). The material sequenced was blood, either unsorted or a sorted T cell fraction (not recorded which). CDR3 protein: CASSLGLAGVEQYF. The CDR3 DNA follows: TGTGCCAGCAGCTTGGGTTTAGCGGGGGTCGAGCAGTACTTC.